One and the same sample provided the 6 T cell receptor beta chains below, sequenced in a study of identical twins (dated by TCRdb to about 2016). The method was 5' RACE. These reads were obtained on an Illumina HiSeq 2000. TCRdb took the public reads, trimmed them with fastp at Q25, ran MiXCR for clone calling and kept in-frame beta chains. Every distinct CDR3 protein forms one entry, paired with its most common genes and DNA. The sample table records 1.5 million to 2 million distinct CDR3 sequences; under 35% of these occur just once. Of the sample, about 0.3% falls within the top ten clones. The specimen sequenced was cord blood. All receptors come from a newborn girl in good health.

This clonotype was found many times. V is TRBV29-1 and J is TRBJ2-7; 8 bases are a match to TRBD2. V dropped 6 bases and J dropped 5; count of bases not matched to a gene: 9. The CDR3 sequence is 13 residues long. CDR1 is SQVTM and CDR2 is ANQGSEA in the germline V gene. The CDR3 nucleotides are TGCAGCGTCAGCGGGAGAGTCACCGACGAGCAGTACTTC. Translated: CSVSGRVTDEQYF.

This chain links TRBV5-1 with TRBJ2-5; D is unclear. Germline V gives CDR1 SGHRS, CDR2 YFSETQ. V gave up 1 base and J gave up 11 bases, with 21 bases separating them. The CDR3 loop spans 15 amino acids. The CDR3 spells CASSLLGKGLNEQYF. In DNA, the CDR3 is TGCGCCAGCAGCTTGCTCGGTAAGGGCCTCAATGAGCAGTACTTC.

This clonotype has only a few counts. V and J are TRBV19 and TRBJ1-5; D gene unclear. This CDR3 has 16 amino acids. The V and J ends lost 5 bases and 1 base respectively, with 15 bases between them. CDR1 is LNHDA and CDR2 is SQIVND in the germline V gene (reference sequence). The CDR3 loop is CASSVTRPSSNQPQHF. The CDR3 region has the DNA TGTGCCAGTAGTGTTACCCGGCCATCAAGCAATCAGCCCCAGCATTTT.

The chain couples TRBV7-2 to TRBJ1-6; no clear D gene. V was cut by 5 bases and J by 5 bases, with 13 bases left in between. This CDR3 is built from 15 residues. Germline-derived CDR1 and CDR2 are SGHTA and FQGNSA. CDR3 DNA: TGTGCCAGCAGCCCCCCGTGGGAAAATAATTCACCCCTCCACTTT. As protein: CASSPPWENNSPLHF. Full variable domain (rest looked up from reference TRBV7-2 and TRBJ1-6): GAGVSQSPSNKVTEKGKDVELRCDPISGHTALYWYRQSLGQGLEFLIYFQGNSAPDKSGLPSDRFSAERTGGSVSTLTIQRTQQEDSAVYLCASSPPWENNSPLHFGNGTRLTVT.

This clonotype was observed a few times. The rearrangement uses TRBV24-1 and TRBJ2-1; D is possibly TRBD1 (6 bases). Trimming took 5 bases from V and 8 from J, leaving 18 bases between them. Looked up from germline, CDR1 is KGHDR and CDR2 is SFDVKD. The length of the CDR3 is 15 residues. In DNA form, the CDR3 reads TGTGCCACCAGTGCGAGGGGGATGGACCCTGATGAGCAGTTCTTC. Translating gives CATSARGMDPDEQFF.

The CDR3 protein is CASSLWQTGVSDEQYF. The CDR3 DNA reads TGCGCCAGCAGCTTGTGGCAGACAGGGGTCTCTGACGAGCAGTACTTC. The chain combines TRBV5-1 with TRBJ2-5, with 8 positions matching TRBD1. The end of the DNA fits TRBJ2-7 better, so the J call may be wrong. The CDR3 totals 16 residues. Germline assignment: CDR1 SGHRS and CDR2 YFSETQ.